These T cell receptor beta chains were read from a single sample in a study of Ad26.COV2.S vaccination and SARS-CoV-2 variants. Sequenced by immunoSEQ multiplex PCR; TCRdb stores in-frame clones only, minus some. The table has around 500,000 clones, 89% seen once. Material: peripheral blood, obtained in a trial of Ad26.COV2.S vaccine versus placebo. These receptors were collected from a person aged 18-60 years who received the Ad26.COV2.S COVID-19 vaccine or a placebo. CDR3s include the opening cysteine and the closing phenylalanine or tryptophan. D genes are given only for firm matches. Clone size is stated in some rows and not others, as once, few, many or a class when expanded.

J gene | D gene | clone size | V gene | CDR3 protein | CDR3 DNA
TRBJ1-6 | NA | NA | TRBV7-2 | CASSFPQGRSPLHF | TGTGCCAGCAGCTTCCCCCAGGGCCGCTCACCCCTCCACTTT
TRBJ1-1 | NA | NA | TRBV12-3/TRBV12-4 | CASNPTGSGQAFF | TGTGCCAGCAACCCGACAGGCTCGGGGCAAGCTTTCTTT
TRBJ1-5 | NA | NA | TRBV6-5 | CASSSTQSNQPQHF | TGTGCCAGCAGTTCGACACAGAGCAATCAGCCCCAGCATTTT
TRBJ2-7 | TRBD1 | NA | TRBV27 | CASSSRPGQGIYEQYF | TGTGCCAGCAGTTCCCGACCGGGACAGGGGATCTACGAGCAGTACTTC
TRBJ2-7 | TRBD2 | once | TRBV6-6 | CASNGRGVSYEQYF | TGTGCCAGCAATGGGAGGGGCGTTTCCTACGAGCAGTACTTC
TRBJ2-5 | NA | NA | TRBV7-9 | CASSLVGSQETQYF | TGTGCCAGCAGCTTAGTCGGCAGCCAAGAGACCCAGTACTTC
TRBJ1-5 | NA | NA | TRBV9 | CASSTSPNSNQPQHF | TGTGCCAGCAGCACGAGTCCCAATAGCAATCAGCCCCAGCATTTT
TRBJ1-1 | NA | NA | TRBV5-6 | CASSLPTMNTEAFF | TGTGCCAGCAGCTTGCCGACCATGAACACTGAAGCTTTCTTT
TRBJ2-2 | NA | NA | TRBV7-9 | CASSQRTGARSTGELFF | TGTGCCAGCAGCCAACGAACGGGGGCGAGAAGCACCGGGGAGCTGTTTTTT
TRBJ1-2 | TRBD1 | once | TRBV4-1 | CASSQGRGQAIYGYTF | TGCGCCAGCAGCCAAGGGAGGGGGCAGGCGATCTATGGCTACACCTTC
TRBJ1-5 | TRBD1 | NA | TRBV27 | CASSNDRGGNQPQHF | TGTGCCAGCAGTAACGACAGGGGGGGAAATCAGCCCCAGCATTTT
TRBJ2-1 | NA | NA | TRBV7-9 | CASSLVGGLANYNEQFF | TGTGCCAGCAGCTTAGTGGGGGGGCTAGCGAATTACAATGAGCAGTTCTTC
TRBJ1-5 | TRBD1 | NA | TRBV7-9 | CASSRKSGQTSNQPQHF | TGTGCCAGCAGCCGGAAGTCGGGACAGACGAGCAATCAGCCCCAGCATTTT
TRBJ1-1 | NA | NA | TRBV7-9 | CASTPGAPGAEAFF | TGTGCCAGCACCCCCGGTGCCCCGGGGGCTGAAGCTTTCTTT
TRBJ1-5 | NA | NA | TRBV19 | CASSTRPRVTSNQPQHF | TGTGCCAGTAGCACCCGTCCGAGGGTTACGAGCAATCAGCCCCAGCATTTT
TRBJ1-4 | NA | NA | TRBV28 | CASSSPTQQEKLFF | TGTGCCAGCAGTTCGCCGACCCAGCAGGAAAAACTGTTTTTT
TRBJ1-1 | NA | NA | TRBV7-9 | CASSENAFTEAFF | TGTGCCAGCAGTGAGAACGCATTCACTGAAGCTTTCTTT
TRBJ2-3 | TRBD1 | NA | TRBV18 | CASSVQGAPSTDTQYF | TGTGCCAGCTCAGTCCAGGGGGCACCTAGCACAGATACGCAGTATTTT
TRBJ2-7 | NA | NA | TRBV11-2 | CASSLGWTWKAPSYEQYF | TGTGCCAGCAGCTTAGGTTGGACTTGGAAGGCCCCCTCCTACGAGCAGTACTTC
TRBJ2-1 | TRBD1 | once | TRBV6-2/TRBV6-3 | CASSYPGQASNEQFF | TGTGCCAGCAGTTACCCCGGACAGGCAAGCAATGAGCAGTTCTTC
TRBJ2-5 | TRBD2 | NA | TRBV7-3 | CASSLKGPSGEKKETQYF | TGTGCCAGCAGCTTAAAGGGCCCTAGCGGGGAAAAAAAAGAGACCCAGTACTTC
TRBJ2-3 | NA | NA | TRBV7-9 | CASSLDGGTDTQYF | TGTGCCAGCAGCTTAGATGGAGGCACAGATACGCAGTATTTT
TRBJ2-3 | TRBD2 | NA | TRBV3-1/TRBV3-2 | CASSRGLVGTDTQYF | TGTGCCAGCAGTCGGGGACTAGTTGGCACAGATACGCAGTATTTT
TRBJ2-6 | TRBD1 | NA | TRBV5-5 | CASSSGDRGSNVLTF | TGTGCCAGCAGCTCCGGGGACAGGGGCTCCAACGTCCTGACTTTC
TRBJ2-2 | NA | NA | TRBV6-5 | CASKDRVGGTGELFF | TGTGCCAGCAAAGACAGGGTTGGAGGGACCGGGGAGCTGTTTTTT
TRBJ2-7 | TRBD2 | NA | TRBV28 | CASSLSKGGFSGSSYEQYF | TGTGCCAGCAGTTTATCAAAGGGGGGCTTTAGCGGGAGCTCCTACGAGCAGTACTTC
TRBJ2-7 | NA | NA | TRBV27 | CASSLQGKYEQYF | TGTGCCAGCAGTCTCCAGGGCAAATACGAGCAGTACTTC
TRBJ2-5 | NA | NA | TRBV14 | CASSRDARARETQYF | TGTGCCAGCAGCCGGGACGCTAGGGCACGCGAGACCCAGTACTTC
TRBJ2-2 | NA | NA | TRBV5-6 | CASSFLFSFGGELFF | TGTGCCAGCAGCTTTCTATTTTCCTTCGGCGGGGAGCTGTTTTTT
TRBJ1-6 | TRBD1 | NA | TRBV19 | CASSIGQANSPLHF | TGTGCCAGTAGTATCGGACAGGCTAATTCACCCCTCCACTTT
TRBJ1-2 | NA | NA | TRBV29-1 | CSVGSGYGYTF | TGCAGCGTTGGGTCCGGTTATGGCTACACCTTC
TRBJ1-6 | NA | NA | TRBV4-1 | CASSQVGLGNSPLHF | TGCGCCAGCAGCCAAGTTGGGTTGGGCAATTCACCCCTCCACTTT
TRBJ1-5 | NA | NA | TRBV15 | CATSRAKGRGNFENSNQPQHF | TGTGCCACCAGCAGAGCTAAGGGCCGGGGTAACTTCGAGAATAGCAATCAGCCCCAGCATTTT
TRBJ2-7 | NA | NA | TRBV6-5 | CAARTGTYEQYF | TGTGCCGCTCGGACGGGGACCTACGAGCAGTACTTC